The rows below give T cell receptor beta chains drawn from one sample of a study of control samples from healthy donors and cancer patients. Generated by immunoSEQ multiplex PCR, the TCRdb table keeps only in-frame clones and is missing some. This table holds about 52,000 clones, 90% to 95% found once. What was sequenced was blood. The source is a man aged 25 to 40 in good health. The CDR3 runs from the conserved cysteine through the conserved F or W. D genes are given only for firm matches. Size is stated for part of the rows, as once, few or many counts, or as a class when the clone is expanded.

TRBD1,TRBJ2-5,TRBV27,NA,CASSSTPDRDTQETQYF,TGTGCCAGCAGTTCCACCCCGGACAGGGATACACAAGAGACCCAGTACTTC
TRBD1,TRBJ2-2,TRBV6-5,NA,CATRQGPGTGELFF,TGTGCCACTAGACAGGGGCCGGGAACCGGGGAGCTGTTTTTT
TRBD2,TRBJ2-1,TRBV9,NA,CASSVAGRAYNEQFF,TGTGCCAGCAGCGTAGCCGGGAGGGCCTACAATGAGCAGTTCTTC
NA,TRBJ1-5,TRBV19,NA,CASSIGGMLNQPQHF,TGTGCCAGTAGTATTGGTGGTATGCTCAATCAGCCCCAGCATTTT
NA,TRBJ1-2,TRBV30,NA,CAWSSGGPDYGYTF,TGTGCCTGGAGTTCCGGGGGGCCGGACTATGGCTACACCTTC
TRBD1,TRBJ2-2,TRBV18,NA,CASSPGRQGTPRSFANTGELFF,TGTGCCAGCTCACCAGGTAGACAGGGAACCCCCCGGAGCTTCGCGAACACCGGGGAGCTGTTTTTT
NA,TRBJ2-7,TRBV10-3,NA,CAINRTHPYEQYF,TGTGCCATCAATAGGACTCACCCCTACGAGCAGTACTTC
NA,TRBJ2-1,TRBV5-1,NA,CASSLEPPSSYNEQFF,TGCGCCAGCAGCTTGGAACCACCGAGCTCCTACAATGAGCAGTTCTTC
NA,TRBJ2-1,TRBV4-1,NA,CASSQGHEQFF,TGCGCCAGCAGCCAAGGGCACGAGCAGTTCTTC
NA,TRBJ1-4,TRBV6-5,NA,CASSYSGGAGLEKLFF,TGTGCCAGCAGTTACTCGGGAGGGGCCGGCCTAGAAAAACTGTTTTTT
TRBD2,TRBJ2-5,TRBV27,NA,CASRPAGTGTSFRETQYF,TGTGCCAGCAGACCCGCTGGCACCGGGACTAGCTTTAGGGAGACCCAGTACTTC
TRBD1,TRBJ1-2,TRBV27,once,CASSLSDRARIYGYTF,TGTGCCAGCAGTTTAAGTGACAGGGCCCGAATTTATGGCTACACCTTC
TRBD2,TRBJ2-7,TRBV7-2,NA,CASSLEVSGRAPYEQYF,TGTGCCAGCAGCTTAGAGGTATCCGGGAGGGCCCCCTACGAGCAGTACTTC
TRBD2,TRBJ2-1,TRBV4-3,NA,CASSKKVLAEGGNEQFF,TGCGCCAGCAGCAAAAAAGTGCTAGCGGAGGGAGGAAATGAGCAGTTCTTC